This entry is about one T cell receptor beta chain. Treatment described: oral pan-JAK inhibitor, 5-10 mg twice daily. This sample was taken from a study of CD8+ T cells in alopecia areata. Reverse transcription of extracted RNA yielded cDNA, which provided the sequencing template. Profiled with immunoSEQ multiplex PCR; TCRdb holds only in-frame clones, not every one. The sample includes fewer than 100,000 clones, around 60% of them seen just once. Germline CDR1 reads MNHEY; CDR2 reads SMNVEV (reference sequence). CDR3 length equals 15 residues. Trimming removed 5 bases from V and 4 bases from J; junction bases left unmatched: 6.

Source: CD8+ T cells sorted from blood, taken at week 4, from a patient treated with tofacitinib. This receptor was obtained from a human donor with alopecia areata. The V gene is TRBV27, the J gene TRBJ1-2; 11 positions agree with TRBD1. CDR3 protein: CASSRTGGGFYGYTF. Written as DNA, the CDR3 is TGTGCCAGCAGTCGGACAGGGGGCGGCTTCTATGGCTACACCTTC.